These 7 T cell receptor beta chains share one sample of origin, sequenced in a study of T cell responses to AZD1222 COVID-19 vaccine. Produced via immunoSEQ multiplex PCR; TCRdb's table is partial and in-frame only. Of more than 65,000 clones in the sample, about 72% were seen once. The specimen comprised peripheral blood, sampled on day 0 of AZD1222 vaccination. The receptors were sampled from an adult in good health.

The V call is TRBV19, the J call TRBJ2-1, with D unclear. Germline CDR1 LNHDA, CDR2 SQIVND (reference sequence). V lost 6 bases to trimming and J lost 0 bases, with 6 bases between them. The CDR3 is 13 residues long. CDR3 sequence reads: CASSWSSYNEQFF. The CDR3 DNA is TGTGCCAGTAGCTGGAGCTCCTACAATGAGCAGTTCTTC.

The V and J genes are TRBV28 and TRBJ2-3; 8 nucleotides align to TRBD2. Germline CDR1 reads MDHEN; CDR2 reads SYDVKM. The CDR3 is 16 amino acids. With 9 bases clipped from V and 3 bases from J, the junction kept 14 bases outside the gene matches. The CDR3: CASRSAGGTYTDTQYF. In nucleotides, the CDR3 is TGTGCCAGTCGCTCTGCGGGAGGTACATATACAGATACGCAGTATTTT.

This clone has a handful of counts. The chain joins TRBV10-2 to TRBJ2-7; TRBD1 is a possible D gene (6 bases). The CDR3 contains 14 residues. Trimming removed 3 bases from V and 6 bases from J, with 15 bases in between. Germline CDR1 WSHSY, CDR2 SAAADI. The CDR3 nucleotides read TGCGCCAGCAGTGACTCCCGAACAGGGAGCGAGCAGTACTTC. This sequence encodes CASSDSRTGSEQYF.

V and J are TRBV12-3 or TRBV12-4 and TRBJ2-2; D is undetermined. The ends were cut back, 5 bases at V and 1 base at J, with 5 bases in the middle. CDR3 length: 13 residues. This CDR3 is CASSQQNTGELFF. DNA of the CDR3: TGTGCCAGCAGTCAACAGAACACCGGGGAGCTGTTTTTT.

This clone was observed a single time. This chain connects TRBV4-1 to TRBJ2-1, with D possibly matching TRBD1 (6 bases). This CDR3 has 14 amino acids. Per germline, CDR1 MGHRA and CDR2 YSYEKL. V lost 0 bases and J lost 7, with 10 bases in between. The CDR3 bases are TGCGCCAGCAGCCAAGATGACAGGAGAAATGAGCAGTTCTTC. Translating it yields CASSQDDRRNEQFF.

This clone was seen a single time. V usage is TRBV10-3 and J usage is TRBJ2-2; 9 bases align to TRBD2. J was trimmed by 3 bases and V by 9 bases; bases with no gene match: 14. Looked up from germline, CDR1 is ENHRY and CDR2 is SYGVKD. This CDR3 spans 17 amino acids. Here the CDR3 reads CAINRGRATIDTGELFF. CDR3 coding DNA: TGTGCCATTAATCGCGGGAGGGCCACTATTGACACCGGGGAGCTGTTTTTT.

The chain is built from TRBV3-1 (or the pseudogene TRBV3-2) and TRBJ1-2, with a tentative D call TRBD1 (5 bases). The CDR3 extends over 14 amino acids. Trimming stripped 0 bases from V and 8 bases from J, with 13 bases between. Germline values: CDR1 LGHDT, CDR2 YNNKEL (reference sequence). The CDR3 spells CASSQDLGVRGYTF. The CDR3 nucleotides are TGTGCCAGCAGCCAAGATCTAGGGGTGCGGGGCTACACCTTC.